The 30 T cell receptor beta chains in this list originate from one sample, sequenced in a study of shared clonotypes between healthy human individuals. Data came from immunoSEQ multiplex PCR; TCRdb stores just in-frame clones and leaves some out. The table records around 500,000 clones, roughly 80% of them present only once. Sequencing input: PBMCs. Receptors were obtained from a woman aged 40 to 55 in good health. Some clones in this sample may be carry-over from other donors' samples.

The CDR3 sequence: CASSLRLAGVSREQYF. In nucleotides, the CDR3 is TGTGCCAGCAGCCTGAGACTAGCGGGAGTTTCCCGCGAGCAGTACTTC. The chain combines TRBV7-2 with TRBJ2-7; 12 nucleotides align to TRBD2. The germline V gene encodes CDR1 SGHTA and CDR2 FQGNSA. V dropped 5 bases and J dropped 6; count of bases not matched to a gene: 11. The CDR3 sequence is 16 residues long.

The CDR3 is CASRAGSSSYEQYF. Written as DNA, the CDR3 is TGTGCCAGCAGGGCCGGGTCGAGCTCCTACGAGCAGTACTTC. This chain links TRBV2 with TRBJ2-7, with D uncertain. V was shortened by 6 bases and J by 0 bases, with 12 bases between the two germline ends. Germline V gene data show CDR1 as SNHLY and CDR2 as FYNNEI. The CDR3 is 14 amino acids.

The chain joins TRBV2 to TRBJ2-5, with TRBD2 as a possible D gene (6 bases). There are 15 residues in the CDR3. The germline V gene has CDR1 SNHLY and CDR2 FYNNEI. V was pared by 10 bases and J by 5 bases, with 23 bases between. The CDR3 region is CATKNLAISGETQYF. The CDR3 DNA reads TGTGCCACCAAGAATCTAGCGATCTCAGGGGAGACCCAGTACTTC.

The gene calls are TRBV28 and TRBJ1-2, with D unclear. V was clipped by 2 bases and J by 8 bases, with 15 bases between them. In germline, CDR1 is MDHEN, CDR2 SYDVKM. CDR3 length: 14 amino acids. This CDR3 reads CASSLGQPSGGYTF. The CDR3 DNA is TGTGCCAGCAGTTTAGGGCAGCCTTCTGGCGGCTACACCTTC.

In regard to this clone: Additional DNA sequences in this sample encode the identical CDR3. The V call is TRBV7-8, the J call TRBJ2-7; possible D gene TRBD2, 6 bases. V was clipped by 0 bases and J by 0 bases, with 12 bases between them. There are 16 residues in the CDR3. The germline CDR1 and CDR2 sequences are SGHVS and FQNEAQ. CDR3: CASSLAGGAASYEQYF. As DNA, the CDR3 is TGTGCCAGCAGCTTAGCGGGCGGGGCCGCCTCCTACGAGCAGTACTTC.

This clone was recorded only once. A far larger clone is off by one base, so a read error is likely. This chain connects TRBV5-5 to TRBJ1-5; no reliable D call. This CDR3 has 13 residues. The germline gives CDR1 SGHKS, CDR2 YYEKEE (reference sequence). Trimming stripped 0 bases from V and 0 bases from J, with 1 base between. CDR3 bases: TGTGCCAGCAGCTTGGGTAGCAATCAGCCCCAGCATTTT. This encodes CASSLGSNQPQHF.

The V call is TRBV5-1, the J call TRBJ2-5; 7 bases align to TRBD1. The J call is in doubt because the DNA end fits TRBJ2-7 better. The CDR3 loop spans 15 amino acids. Per the germline V gene, CDR1 is SGHRS and CDR2 is YFSETQ. The CDR3 spells CASSPRQGVSYEQYF. The CDR3 nucleotides read TGCGCCAGCAGCCCCCGACAGGGTGTCTCCTACGAGCAGTACTTC.

Notes on this clone: Additional DNA sequences in this sample encode the identical CDR3. The rearrangement uses TRBV30 and TRBJ2-5; 10 nucleotides match TRBD1. J gave up 5 bases and V 3 bases, and 3 bases lay outside the gene matches. This CDR3 is built from 13 residues. Germline V gene lookup returns CDR1 GTSNPN and CDR2 SVGIG (reference sequence). CDR3 residues: CAWRDRGLETQYF. The CDR3 bases are TGTGCCTGGAGAGACAGGGGGCTGGAGACCCAGTACTTC.

Here the CDR3 DNA reads TGCAGCGTTGTGGAGGGACAGGGCAATGAGCAGTTCTTC. Amino acids: CSVVEGQGNEQFF. This rearrangement joins TRBV29-1 to TRBJ2-1, with TRBD1 identical over 9 bases. The CDR3 is made up of 13 amino acids. Germline V gene sequence: CDR1 SQVTM, CDR2 ANQGSEA. With V trimmed by 4 bases and J by 6 bases, 4 bases remained unmatched.

The chain links TRBV18 to TRBJ2-7; D gene unclear. Germline CDR1 reads KGHSH; CDR2 reads LQKENI. The CDR3 length is 13 residues. Trimming removed 3 bases at V and 2 bases at J, with 8 bases between. CDR3 DNA sequence: TGTGCCAGCTCACCCAAGACACCCTACGAGCAGTACTTC. The encoded protein is CASSPKTPYEQYF. Full variable domain (outside the CDR3, taken from reference TRBV18 and TRBJ2-7): NAGVMQNPRHLVRRRGQEARLRCSPMKGHSHVYWYRQLPEEGLKFMVYLQKENIIDESGMPKERFSAEFPKEGPSILRIQQVVRGDSAAYFCASSPKTPYEQYFGPGTRLTVT.

This chain joins TRBV28 and TRBJ2-5; D unresolved. Matching the DNA end better, TRBJ2-7 makes the J call doubtful. CDR1 and CDR2 (germline): MDHEN, SYDVKM. CDR3 length equals 13 residues. The CDR3 here is CASSFSIYYEQYF. The CDR3 DNA is TGTGCCAGCAGTTTCTCAATTTACTACGAGCAGTACTTC.

The V and J genes are TRBV15 and TRBJ2-7, with 10 positions matching TRBD2. Germline V gene lookup returns CDR1 LNHNV and CDR2 YYDKDF (reference sequence). The V and J ends lost 1 base and 0 bases, in that order; junction bases with no gene match: 3. This CDR3 is built from 16 residues. The CDR3 reads CATSRGTSGLSYEQYF. CDR3 nucleotides: TGTGCCACCAGCAGAGGGACTAGCGGTCTCTCCTACGAGCAGTACTTC.

The V call is TRBV7-3, the J call TRBJ2-2; D gene unclear. Trimming stripped 6 bases from V and 0 bases from J, with 17 bases between. CDR1 and CDR2 (germline): SGHTA, FQGTGA. This CDR3 is built from 17 residues. As DNA, the CDR3 is TGTGCCAGCAGGGAAAGGACGCTAGGTTCGAACACCGGGGAGCTGTTTTTT. It codes for CASRERTLGSNTGELFF. The whole variable domain, remainder taken from reference TRBV7-3 and TRBJ2-2, is GAGVSQTPSNKVTEKGKYVELRCDPISGHTALYWYRQSLGQGPEFLIYFQGTGAADDSGLPNDRFFAVRPEGSVSTLKIQRTERGDSAVYLCASRERTLGSNTGELFFGEGSRLTVL.

V usage is TRBV4-2 and J usage is TRBJ1-2; TRBD1 aligns across 9 bases. This CDR3 has 15 residues. J was trimmed by 8 bases and V by 4 bases; bases with no gene match: 11. Germline-derived CDR1 and CDR2 are LGHNA and YNFKEQ. The CDR3 DNA sequence: TGTGCCAGCAGCCGAGACATACAGGGGGCGGGAGGCTACACCTTC. Translation: CASSRDIQGAGGYTF.

The chain joins TRBV9 to TRBJ2-7, with a tentative D call TRBD2 (6 bases). CDR3 length: 16 residues. Germline lookup yields CDR1 SGDLS and CDR2 YYNGEE. Trimming took 4 bases from V and 5 from J, leaving 22 bases between them. Written as DNA, the CDR3 is TGTGCCAGCAGCCCTACCCGGGGAGGAGGGTACCACGAGCAGTACTTC. Translation: CASSPTRGGGYHEQYF.

For this clone: Other nucleotide sequences from this sample produce the same CDR3. V is TRBV18 and J is TRBJ2-7, with D hard to call. V was shortened by 0 bases and J by 2 bases, with 5 bases between the two germline ends. The CDR3 contains 13 residues. The V gene's germline CDR1 is KGHSH and CDR2 LQKENI. DNA for the CDR3: TGTGCCAGCTCACCACCGGGAACCTACGAGCAGTACTTC. Translation gives CASSPPGTYEQYF. The variable domain in full, completed from reference TRBV18 and TRBJ2-7, reads NAGVMQNPRHLVRRRGQEARLRCSPMKGHSHVYWYRQLPEEGLKFMVYLQKENIIDESGMPKERFSAEFPKEGPSILRIQQVVRGDSAAYFCASSPPGTYEQYFGPGTRLTVT.

This clone was found a few times. J is TRBJ2-1 and V is TRBV21-1. TRBV21-1 is designated a pseudogene. The CDR3 covers 15 residues. Here the CDR3 DNA reads TGTGCCAGCAGCAAAGGACGGATAATCGGGCATGAGCAGTTCTTC. This sequence encodes CASSKGRIIGHEQFF.

The gene calls are TRBV6-1 and TRBJ2-2, with D tentatively TRBD1 or TRBD2 (6 bases each). The CDR3 has 13 residues. V was trimmed by 4 bases and J by 6 bases, leaving 9 bases between them. The V gene's germline CDR1 is MNHNS and CDR2 SASEGT. CDR3 residues: CASSVEGAGELFF. CDR3 bases: TGTGCCAGCAGTGTGGAGGGGGCCGGGGAGCTGTTTTTT.

This clone was seen a single time. The rearrangement uses TRBV5-1 and TRBJ2-1; D may be TRBD1 (6 bases). Germline values: CDR1 SGHRS, CDR2 YFSETQ. The CDR3 is 14 amino acids. Trimming left V 3 bases short and J 5 bases short, with 12 bases between. CDR3 residues: CASSSQSGDNEQFF. CDR3 sequence (DNA): TGCGCCAGCAGCTCCCAATCAGGGGACAATGAGCAGTTCTTC. Variable domain in full (rest from reference TRBV5-1 and TRBJ2-1): KAGVTQTPRYLIKTRGQQVTLSCSPISGHRSVSWYQQTPGQGLQFLFEYFSETQRNKGNFPGRFSGRQFSNSRSEMNVSTLELGDSALYLCASSSQSGDNEQFFGPGTRLTVL.

This clone was seen once. V is TRBV4-2 and J is TRBJ2-3; 10 bases fit TRBD2. Trimming at V came to 1 base and at J to 5 bases, leaving 3 bases not matched to a gene. The germline V gene has CDR1 LGHNA and CDR2 YNFKEQ. This CDR3 is built from 15 residues. CDR3 loop: CASSQVVAGGDTQYF. The CDR3 DNA sequence: TGTGCCAGCAGCCAAGTGGTAGCGGGAGGAGATACGCAGTATTTT.

This CDR3 is CATSRDRPGLASGELFF. The CDR3 DNA sequence: TGTGCCACCAGCAGAGATCGTCCTGGACTAGCATCAGGGGAGCTGTTTTTT. The gene calls are TRBV15 and TRBJ2-2, with 8 bases aligning to TRBD2. CDR3 size: 17 residues. V shed 0 bases, J shed 8 bases, and the junction held 11 bases outside the gene matches. The V gene's germline CDR1 is LNHNV and CDR2 YYDKDF (reference sequence).

The genes are TRBV5-1 and TRBJ2-5, with 7 bases that match TRBD2. This CDR3 has 14 amino acids. CDR1 SGHRS and CDR2 YFSETQ come from the germline V gene. The junction had 2 bases not matched to a gene; V was cut back by 1 base and J by 2 bases. The DNA of the CDR3 is TGCGCCAGCAGCTTGCCTAGCGGTCAAGAGACCCAGTACTTC. Encoded protein: CASSLPSGQETQYF.

CDR3 DNA: TGTGCCAGCGTAGAGGGTGGGGGGCGTGAGCAGTTCTTC. Its protein is CASVEGGGREQFF. This chain links TRBV7-9 with TRBJ2-1; tentatively, D is TRBD1 or TRBD2 (6 bases each). V dropped 8 bases and J dropped 9 bases, with 17 bases sitting between them. Germline assignment: CDR1 SEHNR and CDR2 FQNEAQ (reference sequence). The CDR3 sequence is 13 residues long.

This chain links TRBV2 with TRBJ1-5; D is unclear. CDR3 length equals 14 residues. Per germline, CDR1 SNHLY and CDR2 FYNNEI. V was trimmed by 6 bases and J by 0 bases, leaving 9 bases between them. Here the CDR3 DNA reads TGTGCCAGCAGGACAAGAAATAGCAATCAGCCCCAGCATTTT. Protein product: CASRTRNSNQPQHF. The whole variable domain, filled in from reference TRBV2 and TRBJ1-5, reads EPEVTQTPSHQVTQMGQEVILRCVPISNHLYFYWYRQILGQKVEFLVSFYNNEISEKSEIFDDQFSVERPDGSNFTLKIRSTKLEDSAMYFCASRTRNSNQPQHFGDGTRLSIL.

The chain combines TRBV7-2 with TRBJ2-7, with D unresolved. V was pared by 3 bases and J by 0 bases, with 18 bases between. The CDR3 runs 17 residues. Germline CDR1 and CDR2: SGHTA and FQGNSA. In DNA form, the CDR3 reads TGTGCCAGCAGCTTTGAATCTGGGAACCCCTTCTCCTACGAGCAGTACTTC. Protein product: CASSFESGNPFSYEQYF. Filled out from reference TRBV7-2 and TRBJ2-7, the complete variable domain reads GAGVSQSPSNKVTEKGKDVELRCDPISGHTALYWYRQSLGQGLEFLIYFQGNSAPDKSGLPSDRFSAERTGGSVSTLTIQRTQQEDSAVYLCASSFESGNPFSYEQYFGPGTRLTVT.

The genes are TRBV28 and TRBJ1-5, with D unclear. V lost 6 bases and J 6 bases, leaving 15 bases between the germline ends. The V gene's germline CDR1 is MDHEN and CDR2 SYDVKM. The CDR3 sequence is 14 residues long. The CDR3 DNA reads TGTGCCAGCAGCCTGACGGAAGTGAGTCAGCCCCAGCATTTT. It specifies CASSLTEVSQPQHF.

This sequence joins TRBV11-3 and TRBJ2-3; perhaps TRBD2 as D (7 bases). Germline CDR1 reads SGHNT; CDR2 reads YENEEA. The V end was cut by 4 bases, the J end by 2 bases, with 13 bases between. The CDR3 spans 15 residues. The CDR3 DNA is TGTGCCAGCAGCTCCCGAGGGGGGGCCACAGATACGCAGTATTTT. Translation: CASSSRGGATDTQYF.

The chain links TRBV19 to TRBJ1-4; D gene uncertain. The germline V gene encodes CDR1 LNHDA and CDR2 SQIVND (reference sequence). The CDR3 sequence is 15 residues long. Deletions cut 3 bases from V and 0 bases from J, with 8 bases between. CDR3 protein: CASSMRTATNEKLFF. In nucleotides, the CDR3 is TGTGCCAGTAGTATGCGGACTGCAACTAATGAAAAACTGTTTTTT. Using reference TRBV19 and TRBJ1-4 for the parts outside the CDR3, the full variable domain is DGGITQSPKYLFRKEGQNVTLSCEQNLNHDAMYWYRQDPGQGLRLIYYSQIVNDFQKGDIAEGYSVSREKKESFPLTVTSAQKNPTAFYLCASSMRTATNEKLFFGSGTQLSVL.

This clone was picked up one time. The chain couples TRBV25-1 to TRBJ1-2; D unresolved. The CDR3 loop spans 13 amino acids. Between the trimmed V and J ends, which lost 2 bases and 3 bases, there was a span of 7 bases. The V gene's germline CDR1 is MGHDK and CDR2 SYGVNS. The CDR3 nucleotides read TGTGCCAGCAGTGAAGACGGCTACTATGGCTACACCTTC. It specifies CASSEDGYYGYTF.

The chain uses TRBV21-1 and TRBJ2-2. TRBV21-1 is marked as a pseudogene. The length of the CDR3 is 18 residues. CDR3 loop: CASSKRIRPHVMAGELFF. As DNA, the CDR3 is TGTGCCAGCAGCAAAAGAATACGGCCCCATGTCATGGCCGGGGAGCTGTTTTTT.